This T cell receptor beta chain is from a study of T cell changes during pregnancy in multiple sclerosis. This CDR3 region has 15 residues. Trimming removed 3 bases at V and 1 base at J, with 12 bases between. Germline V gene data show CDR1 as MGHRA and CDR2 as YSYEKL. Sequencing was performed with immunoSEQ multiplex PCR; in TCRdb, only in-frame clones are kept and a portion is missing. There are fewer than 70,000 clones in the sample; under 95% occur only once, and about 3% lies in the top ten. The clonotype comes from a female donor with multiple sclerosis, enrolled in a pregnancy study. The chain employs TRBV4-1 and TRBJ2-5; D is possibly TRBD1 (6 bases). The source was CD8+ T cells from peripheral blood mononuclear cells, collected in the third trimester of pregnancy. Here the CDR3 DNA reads TGCGCCAGCAGCCAGGGGGACACGCTCCAAGAGACCCAGTACTTC. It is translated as CASSQGDTLQETQYF.